Listed below are T cell receptor beta chains from one sample, sequenced in a study of glioma-infiltrating T cells. From the multiplex PCR reads, TCRdb called clonotypes with MiXCR, one entry per CDR3 protein. The table records tens of thousands of distinct CDR3 sequences, 35% to 45% of them present only once. The sample consisted of glioma tissue, nonneoplastic brain tissue, or PBMCs (not recorded which). The receptors stem from a human donor with low-grade glioma or glioblastoma, undergoing nonglioma brain surgery, or in good health (not recorded which). CDR3s include the opening cysteine and the closing phenylalanine or tryptophan. A D gene is named only where the DNA matches it firmly. Clone size, where shown, is once, few, many, or a class for clones that have expanded.

size: many; length: 17; D: TRBD2; V: TRBV7-2; J: TRBJ2-2; CDR3: CASSSRVAGRNTGELFF; DNA: TGTGCCAGCAGTTCCCGAGTAGCGGGACGAAACACCGGGGAGCTGTTTTTT
size: many; length: 14; D: TRBD1; V: TRBV7-2; J: TRBJ1-3; CDR3: CASSPGGSGNTIYF; DNA: TGTGCCAGCAGCCCAGGGGGCTCCGGAAACACCATATATTTT
size: once; length: 12; D: -; V: TRBV4-2; J: TRBJ2-7; CDR3: CASRGPTYEQCF; DNA: TGTGCCAGCAGGGGACCGACCTACGAGCAGTGCTTC
size: many; length: 14; D: -; V: TRBV28; J: TRBJ2-7; CDR3: CASSVVGGSYEQYF; DNA: TGTGCCAGCAGCGTTGTGGGGGGCTCCTACGAGCAGTACTTC
size: many; length: 14; D: -; V: TRBV12-3/TRBV12-4; J: TRBJ2-7; CDR3: CASTYPGQRDEQYF; DNA: TGTGCCAGCACTTACCCGGGACAACGGGACGAGCAGTACTTC
size: -; length: 15; D: -; V: TRBV5-1; J: TRBJ2-2; CDR3: CASSIRTVDTGELFF; DNA: TGCGCCAGCAGCATCCGGACAGTGGACACCGGGGAGCTGTTTTTT
size: many; length: 14; D: TRBD1; V: TRBV2; J: TRBJ1-3; CDR3: CATIFGQGRNTIYF; DNA: TGTGCCACCATATTTGGACAGGGGCGAAACACCATATATTTT
size: -; length: 13; D: -; V: TRBV29-1; J: TRBJ1-1; CDR3: CSVVQGISTEAFF; DNA: TGCAGCGTTGTACAGGGTATCTCCACTGAAGCTTTCTTT
size: many; length: 12; D: -; V: TRBV20-1; J: TRBJ1-6; CDR3: CSARVITGPLHF; DNA: TGCAGTGCTAGAGTTATTACAGGACCCCTCCACTTT
size: -; length: 16; D: TRBD2; V: TRBV11-1; J: TRBJ2-4; CDR3: CASSTPTSGERKIQYF; DNA: TGTGCCAGCAGCACCCCGACTAGCGGAGAGAGAAAAATTCAGTACTTC
size: many; length: 15; D: -; V: TRBV7-2; J: TRBJ2-5; CDR3: CASSNPKGPQETQYF; DNA: TGTGCCAGCAGCAACCCTAAGGGGCCCCAAGAGACCCAGTACTTC
size: once; length: 13; D: -; V: TRBV20-1; J: TRBJ2-7; CDR3: CSAWAPRSYEQYF; DNA: TGCAGTGCTTGGGCCCCCCGGTCCTACGAGCAGTACTTC
size: many; length: 14; D: -; V: TRBV19; J: TRBJ2-3; CDR3: CASSRRQNTDTQYF; DNA: TGTGCCAGTAGTCGGCGGCAGAACACAGATACGCAGTATTTT
size: many; length: 11; D: -; V: TRBV6-1; J: TRBJ2-3; CDR3: CASSSSETQYF; DNA: TGTGCCAGCAGTTCGTCGGAGACGCAGTATTTT
size: many; length: 17; D: TRBD2; V: TRBV7-2; J: TRBJ2-7; CDR3: CASRKNAGGVDAYEQYF; DNA: TGTGCCAGCAGGAAGAACGCGGGGGGGGTAGACGCCTACGAGCAGTACTTC
size: many; length: 12; D: -; V: TRBV7-9; J: TRBJ2-7; CDR3: CASSLNPNEQYF; DNA: TGTGCCAGCAGCTTGAATCCGAACGAGCAGTACTTC
size: -; length: 15; D: TRBD2; V: TRBV20-1; J: TRBJ2-3; CDR3: CSAWTSGSITDTQYF; DNA: TGCAGTGCCTGGACTAGCGGGAGTATTACAGATACGCAGTATTTT
size: many; length: 17; D: TRBD2; V: TRBV7-2; J: TRBJ2-1; CDR3: CASSPGTSGRTYNEQFF; DNA: TGTGCCAGCAGCCCAGGGACTAGCGGGAGGACCTACAATGAGCAGTTCTTC
size: -; length: 17; D: -; V: TRBV4-1; J: TRBJ2-7; CDR3: CASSPVGGSPLGGEQYF; DNA: TGCGCCAGCAGCCCGGTCGGCGGGTCTCCTCTGGGGGGCGAGCAGTACTTC
size: many; length: 13; D: TRBD1; V: TRBV29-1; J: TRBJ2-1; CDR3: CSGRGQGPNEQFF; DNA: TGCAGCGGAAGAGGACAGGGTCCTAATGAGCAGTTCTTC
size: many; length: 15; D: -; V: TRBV20-1; J: TRBJ1-5; CDR3: CSASPLAEGRQPQHF; DNA: TGCAGTGCTTCCCCTTTGGCGGAGGGCAGGCAGCCCCAGCATTTT